The source of this T cell receptor beta chain is a study of immune cell composition in non-small cell lung cancer. Turning to the study itself: Histologic subtype was mainly adenocarcinoma or squamous cell carcinoma. Study outcomes and limitations: Shared sequences between tumour-reactive and dominant in vivo clones were not proven. Squamous carcinomas (roughly 80%) more often had tumour-associated clones >0.5% than adenocarcinomas (roughly 33%).

The data were produced by immunoSEQ multiplex PCR, yet TCRdb's version contains in-frame clones alone and is incomplete. The sample contains over 6,500 clones, about two thirds of which appear only once. This CDR3 is built from 13 residues. Germline V gene sequence: CDR1 MNHNS, CDR2 SASEGT. Trimming stripped 6 bases from V and 1 base from J, with 9 bases between. Normal lung was taken at the farthest possible site, at least 3 cm from tumour. Remarks on this clone: Its antigen remains unknown.

Sequenced input: non-adjacent lung tissue. The TCR sequence derives from a human donor with non-small cell lung cancer. The rearrangement uses TRBV6-1 and TRBJ1-1, with D possibly TRBD1 on 5 matching bases. In DNA form, the CDR3 reads TGTGCCAGCAGATCCGACAGGAACACTGAAGCTTTCTTT. It translates to CASRSDRNTEAFF.